The 24 T cell receptor beta chains below come from one sample, sequenced in a study of CD4+ T cells in melanoma. TCRdb keeps only in-frame clones here, not all; method: immunoSEQ multiplex PCR. In the table there are about 50,000 clones, 85% to 90% of which are singletons. Sequencing was performed on peripheral blood. The receptors derive from a human donor with melanoma.

A single count supports this clone. The chain carries TRBV4-1 and TRBJ1-1, with D possibly TRBD1 on 6 matching bases. Deletions cut 3 bases from V and 0 bases from J, with 11 bases between. Per germline, CDR1 MGHRA and CDR2 YSYEKL. The CDR3 covers 15 residues. The chain's CDR3 is CASSHPQGLNTEAFF. As DNA, the CDR3 is TGCGCCAGCAGCCACCCACAGGGACTGAACACTGAAGCTTTCTTT.

V usage is TRBV5-1 and J usage is TRBJ2-7; 7 positions match TRBD1. Looked up from germline, CDR1 is SGHRS and CDR2 is YFSETQ. J gave up 2 bases and V 0 bases, and 14 bases lay outside the gene matches. There are 18 residues in the CDR3. DNA for the CDR3: TGCGCCAGCAGCTTGGGGCTCACACAGGGGATTGTTACCTACGAGCAGTACTTC. This gives the protein CASSLGLTQGIVTYEQYF. Complete variable domain (other parts from reference TRBV5-1 and TRBJ2-7): KAGVTQTPRYLIKTRGQQVTLSCSPISGHRSVSWYQQTPGQGLQFLFEYFSETQRNKGNFPGRFSGRQFSNSRSEMNVSTLELGDSALYLCASSLGLTQGIVTYEQYFGPGTRLTVT.

V gene TRBV5-1 combines with J gene TRBJ2-5, with TRBD2 matching 7 bases. Germline assignment: CDR1 SGHRS and CDR2 YFSETQ. The J segment lost 7 bases and the V segment lost 3 bases, leaving 6 bases of the junction unmatched. The CDR3 covers 13 residues. CDR3 protein: CASSSWGEGTQYF. Here the CDR3 DNA reads TGCGCCAGCAGCTCGTGGGGGGAGGGGACCCAGTACTTC.

This sequence joins TRBV19 and TRBJ2-5; D remains unclear. TRBJ2-7 explains the end of the DNA better; the J call may be wrong. Per the germline V gene, CDR1 is LNHDA and CDR2 is SQIVND (reference sequence). The CDR3 sequence is 16 residues long. In DNA, the CDR3 is TGTGCCAGTAGTATAAGCAACTCGGCAGGAACATACGAGCAGTACTTC. It specifies CASSISNSAGTYEQYF.

The V and J genes are TRBV10-3 and TRBJ1-3; maybe TRBD1 (5 bases). Germline V gene data show CDR1 as ENHRY and CDR2 as SYGVKD. The CDR3 is 13 amino acids. Written as DNA, the CDR3 is TGTGCTACTCAGGGAGGGGCAGGAAACACCATATATTTT. Encoded protein: CATQGGAGNTIYF.

This rearrangement joins TRBV15 to TRBJ1-5; D call uncertain. CDR1 is LNHNV and CDR2 is YYDKDF in the germline V gene (reference sequence). The CDR3 consists of 15 residues. Trimming cost V 0 bases and J 8 bases, with 14 bases left between them. CDR3 coding DNA: TGTGCCACCAGCAGAGATCCGTCGCTGAGTGAGCCCCAGCATTTT. Amino acid sequence: CATSRDPSLSEPQHF.

This clone was picked up one time. This rearrangement joins TRBV27 to TRBJ2-7; tentatively, D is TRBD2 (6 bases). The germline V gene has CDR1 MNHEY and CDR2 SMNVEV (reference sequence). V lost 8 bases and J 5 bases, leaving 19 bases between the germline ends. CDR3 length equals 14 residues. The CDR3 is CASSYSTGVHEQYF. The CDR3 DNA sequence: TGTGCCAGCTCGTACTCCACGGGGGTCCACGAGCAGTACTTC.

J is TRBJ2-1 and V is TRBV7-3; perhaps TRBD2 as D (6 bases). The CDR3 has 19 amino acids. CDR1 SGHTA and CDR2 FQGTGA come from the germline V gene. V was pared by 1 base and J by 4 bases, with 23 bases between. Here the CDR3 DNA reads TGTGCCAGCAGCTTAAGGGGGACGGGGGTAGCCGGTAGGTACAATGAGCAGTTCTTC. Translation: CASSLRGTGVAGRYNEQFF.

The chain links TRBV9 to TRBJ1-5, with 7 nucleotides matching TRBD1. CDR1 is SGDLS, CDR2 YYNGEE, per germline. This CDR3 is built from 14 residues. V gave up 4 bases and J gave up 3 bases; unmatched junction bases: 4. Here the CDR3 DNA reads TGTGCCAGCAGCTTTGGACAGGACAATCAGCCCCAGCATTTT. It specifies CASSFGQDNQPQHF.

The chain uses TRBV28 and TRBJ2-5; 8 bases match TRBD1. Trimming at V came to 4 bases and at J to 2 bases, leaving 12 bases not matched to a gene. This CDR3 region has 17 residues. Germline CDR1 MDHEN, CDR2 SYDVKM. The chain's CDR3 is CASSSRDRWWAQETQYF. In DNA form, the CDR3 reads TGTGCCAGCAGTTCGCGGGACAGGTGGTGGGCGCAAGAGACCCAGTACTTC.

Regarding this clone: One junction end disagrees with the germline gene, perhaps due to a read error. Other nucleotide sequences in the sample specify the same CDR3. This chain links TRBV5-6 with TRBJ1-2; D not resolved. CDR1 is SGHDT, CDR2 YYEEEE, per germline. CDR3 length: 15 residues. The DNA for the CDR3 is TGTGCCAGCAGCTTGGAAGGAGGGCAGTTCTATGGTTACACCTTC. Its protein is CASSLEGGQFYGYTF.

This sequence joins TRBV13 and TRBJ1-2; the match to TRBD1 covers 8 bases. V lost 4 bases and J lost 4; bases outside the gene matches: 5. The germline V gene has CDR1 PRHDT and CDR2 FYEKMQ (reference sequence). CDR3 length: 14 residues. CDR3 in DNA: TGTGCCAGCAGCTCGAGGACAGGGATCTATGGCTACACCTTC. Its translation: CASSSRTGIYGYTF.

V usage is TRBV5-1 and J usage is TRBJ1-6; 9 positions agree with TRBD1. Germline values: CDR1 SGHRS, CDR2 YFSETQ. Unmatched junction bases numbered 3, after V lost 0 bases and J lost 5 bases. CDR3 length: 16 amino acids. CDR3: CASSLAGTGHNSPLHF. The CDR3 region has the DNA TGCGCCAGCAGCTTGGCGGGGACAGGGCATAATTCACCCCTCCACTTT.

This chain uses TRBV5-1 with TRBJ2-6, with TRBD2 matching over 8 bases. Trimming at V came to 4 bases and at J to 3 bases, leaving 3 bases not matched to a gene. Looked up from germline, CDR1 is SGHRS and CDR2 is YFSETQ. This CDR3 comprises 15 residues. CDR3 residues: CASSREGYGANVLTF. The CDR3 DNA is TGCGCCAGCAGCCGGGAGGGTTATGGGGCCAACGTCCTGACTTTC.

CDR3 region: CSVQQGGSTDTQYF. Here the CDR3 DNA reads TGCAGCGTACAACAAGGGGGGAGCACAGATACGCAGTATTTT. The V gene is TRBV29-1, the J gene TRBJ2-3, with D perhaps given as TRBD1 or TRBD2 (6 bases each). Germline lookup yields CDR1 SQVTM and CDR2 ANQGSEA. This CDR3 is built from 14 residues. Trimming cost V 6 bases and J 0 bases, with 13 bases left between them.

The chain carries TRBV27 and TRBJ1-4, with 10 bases fitting TRBD1. This CDR3 has 15 amino acids. The J segment lost 3 bases and the V segment lost 6 bases, leaving 4 bases of the junction unmatched. The germline gives CDR1 MNHEY, CDR2 SMNVEV (reference sequence). In nucleotides, the CDR3 is TGTGCCAGCAGATCAGACAGGGGGCCTAATGAAAAACTGTTTTTT. This gives the protein CASRSDRGPNEKLFF.

Turning to this clone: Compared with germline, one end of the junction differs, possibly owing to a read error. The J gene is TRBJ2-7, the V gene TRBV7-7, with 8 bases that match TRBD1. CDR3 length equals 13 residues. The germline V gene has CDR1 SSHAT and CDR2 FNYEAQ (reference sequence). In nucleotides, the CDR3 is TGTGCTAGCAGTCGCGACAGGGGCCACGAGCAGTACTTC. Protein product: CASSRDRGHEQYF.

The chain joins TRBV5-4 to TRBJ1-6; 10 bases match TRBD1. Per the germline V gene, CDR1 is SGHNT and CDR2 is YYREEE (reference sequence). The junction had 2 bases not matched to a gene; V was cut back by 2 bases and J by 9 bases. The CDR3 sequence is 14 residues long. As DNA, the CDR3 is TGTGCCAGCAGCTTCGGACAGGGGGGTTCACCCCTCCACTTT. As protein: CASSFGQGGSPLHF.

CDR3 protein: CAGSLAKNIQYF. CDR3 nucleotide sequence: TGTGCCGGGTCCCTAGCCAAAAACATTCAGTACTTC. This sequence joins TRBV2 and TRBJ2-4; D remains ambiguous. Germline assignment: CDR1 SNHLY and CDR2 FYNNEI. V gave up 11 bases and J gave up 0 bases, with 8 bases separating them. The CDR3 covers 12 residues.

The chain carries TRBV28 and TRBJ1-1; no clear D. CDR1 MDHEN and CDR2 SYDVKM come from the germline V gene. V lost 3 bases and J 1 base, leaving 6 bases between the germline ends. This CDR3 region has 13 residues. The CDR3 region is CASSFPGNTEAFF. CDR3 DNA sequence: TGTGCCAGCAGTTTCCCCGGGAACACTGAAGCTTTCTTT.

The genes are TRBV4-2 and TRBJ1-1, with unresolved D. Germline lookup yields CDR1 LGHNA and CDR2 YNFKEQ. V shed 5 bases and J shed 6 bases, with 7 bases lying between them. The CDR3 totals 11 residues. CDR3 in amino acids: CASSNGAEAFF. The CDR3 DNA sequence: TGTGCCAGCAGCAACGGGGCTGAAGCTTTCTTT.

V gene TRBV6-1 combines with J gene TRBJ2-5; 8 positions match TRBD1. Per germline, CDR1 MNHNS and CDR2 SASEGT. Unmatched junction bases numbered 6, after V lost 5 bases and J lost 4 bases. This CDR3 spans 14 amino acids. CDR3 amino acids: CASSKTGVGETQYF. The CDR3 region has the DNA TGTGCCAGCAGTAAGACAGGGGTAGGAGAGACCCAGTACTTC.

A remark on this clone: This same CDR3 is encoded by further DNA sequences in the sample. This chain uses TRBV20-1 with TRBJ1-2, with no clear D. Germline assignment: CDR1 DFQATT and CDR2 SNEGSKA (reference sequence). The V end was cut by 3 bases, the J end by 7 bases, with 9 bases between. The CDR3 runs to 11 residues. The CDR3 is CSASPTVGYTF. Here the CDR3 DNA reads TGCAGTGCTAGCCCCACAGTTGGCTACACCTTC.

The chain has TRBV18 and TRBJ2-7; D tentatively fits TRBD1 or TRBD2 (5 bases each). This CDR3 comprises 17 residues. With 1 base removed from V and 0 bases from J, the gap between germline ends came to 16 bases. The V gene's germline CDR1 is KGHSH and CDR2 LQKENI. As DNA, the CDR3 is TGTGCCAGCTCACCACTTTTTGTCCAGGGAGCCTCCTACGAGCAGTACTTC. This encodes CASSPLFVQGASYEQYF.